This record looks at one T cell receptor (beta chain) sequence and its context. Antigen specificity is unknown. The entry originates in a study of shared clonotypes between healthy human individuals. Points from the study as a whole: Read depth was anticipated to influence clonotype sharing among donors. What limited the represented genetic and exposure-history diversity was the small number of donors. Against clonotypes common to all four donors, non-shared ones had lower generation probabilities.

CDR1 is MDHEN, CDR2 SYDVKM, per germline. Trimming removed 8 bases from V and 5 bases from J; junction bases left unmatched: 0. The CDR3 extends over 12 amino acids. Libraries were prepared by immunoSEQ multiplex PCR; TCRdb keeps only in-frame clonotypes and omits some of them. The sample has about 2.5 million clones; 80% to 95% are singletons. The study drew all its donors from Caucasian adults living in Nashville, Tennessee. This receptor was identified in a young man in good health. Some clones in this sample may be carry-over from other donors' samples. The rearrangement links TRBV28 to TRBJ2-7; 13 bases agree with TRBD2. Sequencing was done on a sample of naive CD4+ T cells from PBMCs. Subset reported: CD45RA+ positively selected. The DNA of the CDR3 is TGTGCCAGCGGACTAGCGGGAGACGAGCAGTACTTC. It is translated as CASGLAGDEQYF.